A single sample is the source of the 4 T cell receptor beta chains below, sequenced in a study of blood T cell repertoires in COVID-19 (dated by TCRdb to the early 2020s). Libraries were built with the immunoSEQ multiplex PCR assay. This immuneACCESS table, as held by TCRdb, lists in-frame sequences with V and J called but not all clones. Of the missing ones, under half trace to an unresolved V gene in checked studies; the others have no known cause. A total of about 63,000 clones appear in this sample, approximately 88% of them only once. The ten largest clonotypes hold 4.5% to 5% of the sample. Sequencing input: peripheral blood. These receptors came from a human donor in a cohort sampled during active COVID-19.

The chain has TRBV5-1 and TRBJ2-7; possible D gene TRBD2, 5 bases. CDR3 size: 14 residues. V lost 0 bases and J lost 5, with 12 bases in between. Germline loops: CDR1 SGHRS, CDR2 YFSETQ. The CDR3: CASSLAVLEDEQYF. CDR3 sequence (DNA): TGCGCCAGCAGCTTGGCTGTTTTGGAGGACGAGCAGTACTTC.

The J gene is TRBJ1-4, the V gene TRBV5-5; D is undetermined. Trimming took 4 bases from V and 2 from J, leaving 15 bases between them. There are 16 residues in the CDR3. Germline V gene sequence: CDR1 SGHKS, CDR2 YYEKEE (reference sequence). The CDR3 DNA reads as TGTGCCAGCAGCCCTGTCCCGGGGTTCACTAATGAAAAACTGTTTTTT. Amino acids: CASSPVPGFTNEKLFF. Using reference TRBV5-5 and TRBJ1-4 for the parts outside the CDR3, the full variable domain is DAGVTQSPTHLIKTRGQQVTLRCSPISGHKSVSWYQQVLGQGPQFIFQYYEKEERGRGNFPDRFSARQFPNYSSELNVNALLLGDSALYLCASSPVPGFTNEKLFFGSGTQLSVL.

CDR3 in DNA: TGTGCCAGCAGCTTAGCATATGGCATTCAAGAGACCCAGTACTTC. Translation gives CASSLAYGIQETQYF. The J gene is TRBJ2-5, the V gene TRBV7-9; D gene unclear. CDR1 is SEHNR, CDR2 FQNEAQ, per germline (reference sequence). The V end lost 0 bases, the J end lost 2 bases, and 10 bases lay between the germline ends. The CDR3 extends over 15 amino acids.

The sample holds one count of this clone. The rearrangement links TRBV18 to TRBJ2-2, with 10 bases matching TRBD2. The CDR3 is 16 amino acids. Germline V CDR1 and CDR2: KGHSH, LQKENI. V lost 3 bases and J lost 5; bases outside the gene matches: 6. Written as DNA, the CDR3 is TGTGCCAGCTCACCCTCTAGCGGGAGTAGTACCGGGGAGCTGTTTTTT. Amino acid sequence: CASSPSSGSSTGELFF.